A single sample gave rise to the 30 T cell receptor beta chains below, sequenced in a study of cytomegalovirus exposure and HLA in healthy donors. The PCR used 60 Vbeta and 13 Jbeta primers. Clones were read by immunoSEQ multiplex PCR, and TCRdb kept only the in-frame ones, dropping some. The sample has tens of thousands of clones; about two thirds are singletons. The sequenced material came from PBMCs. The receptor set was obtained from a woman aged 55 to 70 in good health and CMV-seropositive.

This chain links TRBV4-1 with TRBJ1-1, with 8 bases lining up with TRBD1. Germline CDR1 and CDR2: MGHRA and YSYEKL. The CDR3 is 17 residues long. V shed 4 bases, J shed 0 bases, and the junction held 10 bases outside the gene matches. The CDR3 sequence is CASSPHRGDLMNTEAFF. The CDR3 coding sequence is TGCGCCAGCAGCCCACACAGGGGGGATTTAATGAACACTGAAGCTTTCTTT.

This chain uses TRBV19 with TRBJ1-4, with 8 bases identical to TRBD1. V shed 4 bases and J 3 bases; nucleotides not matched to a gene: 4. This CDR3 contains 15 residues. CDR1 is LNHDA and CDR2 is SQIVND in the germline V gene (reference sequence). The CDR3 reads CASSKGQAPNEKLFF. CDR3 coding DNA: TGTGCCAGTAGTAAGGGACAGGCCCCTAATGAAAAACTGTTTTTT.

The V call is TRBV19, the J call TRBJ1-2, with D uncertain. V shed 3 bases and J shed 6 bases, with 14 bases lying between them. This CDR3 is built from 14 residues. CDR1 and CDR2 from the germline V gene are LNHDA and SQIVND (reference sequence). The CDR3 loop is CASSIPGGLDGYTF. Here the CDR3 DNA reads TGTGCCAGTAGTATTCCGGGTGGGTTAGATGGCTACACCTTC.

The chain joins TRBV5-1 to TRBJ2-1, with TRBD1 identical over 9 bases. The length of the CDR3 is 14 residues. The V gene's germline CDR1 is SGHRS and CDR2 YFSETQ. V gave up 7 bases and J gave up 8 bases; unmatched junction bases: 10. The CDR3 DNA sequence: TGCGCCAGCCTAGCCGGGACAGGGACCCATGAGCAGTTCTTC. This encodes CASLAGTGTHEQFF.

This clone was found a few times. The chain uses TRBV29-1 and TRBJ2-5; possible D gene TRBD1, 6 bases. This CDR3 has 12 amino acids. Trimming took off 6 bases at V and 5 bases at J, with 13 bases between the two ends. Germline assignment: CDR1 SQVTM and CDR2 ANQGSEA. The CDR3 sequence is CSVSQGSETQYF. DNA of the CDR3: TGCAGCGTCAGTCAGGGGTCGGAGACCCAGTACTTC.

The J gene is TRBJ2-7, the V gene TRBV9; D remains unclear. This CDR3 has 15 amino acids. V shed 0 bases and J shed 2 bases, with 12 bases lying between them. In germline, CDR1 is SGDLS, CDR2 YYNGEE. The CDR3 sequence: CASSVESHPTYEQYF. In nucleotides, the CDR3 is TGTGCCAGCAGCGTAGAATCCCATCCTACCTACGAGCAGTACTTC.

The chain carries TRBV2 and TRBJ1-2; no firm D call. There are 13 residues in the CDR3. Trimming left V 6 bases short and J 7 bases short, with 15 bases between. Germline CDR1 reads SNHLY; CDR2 reads FYNNEI. The CDR3 bases are TGTGCCAGCAGCGCCCACAACGGGGTTGGCTACACCTTC. It yields the protein CASSAHNGVGYTF.

V gene TRBV2 combines with J gene TRBJ1-5, with D uncertain. This CDR3 region has 18 residues. V was trimmed by 3 bases and J by 7 bases, leaving 25 bases between them. Germline values: CDR1 SNHLY, CDR2 FYNNEI. The CDR3 region is CASSDSLWTETLRQPQHF. The CDR3 coding sequence is TGTGCCAGCAGTGATAGCCTCTGGACTGAAACCCTAAGACAGCCCCAGCATTTT.

This clone has more than one count but fewer than ten. This sequence joins TRBV19 and TRBJ1-2; D is possibly TRBD1 (6 bases). This CDR3 has 13 amino acids. The germline CDR1 and CDR2 sequences are LNHDA and SQIVND (reference sequence). V was clipped by 7 bases and J by 7 bases, with 16 bases between them. CDR3 bases: TGTGCCAGTATGGACAGCATCAGGTCTGGCTACACCTTC. Protein product: CASMDSIRSGYTF.

The chain carries TRBV30 and TRBJ2-1; 7 nucleotides line up with TRBD2. J gave up 2 bases and V 2 bases, and 6 bases lay outside the gene matches. From germline, CDR1 is GTSNPN and CDR2 SVGIG (reference sequence). The CDR3 runs to 15 residues. The CDR3 DNA sequence: TGTGCCTGGAGTTGGGGGGGGAGCACCTACAATGAGCAGTTCTTC. It translates to CAWSWGGSTYNEQFF.

This rearrangement joins TRBV18 to TRBJ1-5; D remains ambiguous. Germline CDR1 KGHSH, CDR2 LQKENI. Trimming stripped 4 bases from V and 7 bases from J, with 14 bases between. CDR3 length: 14 residues. CDR3 DNA: TGTGCCAGCTCACGAGACCAGGCGACACAGCCCCAGCATTTT. Protein product: CASSRDQATQPQHF.

Only a few counts were recorded for this clone. The J gene is TRBJ2-1, the V gene TRBV4-1; weak D call: TRBD2 (5 bases). Trimming took off 3 bases at V and 0 bases at J, with 12 bases between the two ends. The CDR3 extends over 16 amino acids. Germline CDR1 MGHRA, CDR2 YSYEKL. The CDR3, as DNA: TGCGCCAGCAGCCAGGGTGAGCGGAACTCCTACAATGAGCAGTTCTTC. This codes for CASSQGERNSYNEQFF.

The V gene is TRBV5-8, the J gene TRBJ1-2; weak D call: TRBD1 (6 bases). CDR1 is SGHTS, CDR2 YDEGEE, per germline. The V gene lost 5 bases and the J gene lost 4 bases, with 27 bases spanning the gap. The CDR3 sequence is 18 residues long. The chain's CDR3 is CASRRNMDYAGVIYGYTF. CDR3 in DNA: TGTGCCAGCAGACGTAACATGGATTACGCAGGGGTAATCTATGGCTACACCTTC.

The V and J genes are TRBV9 and TRBJ1-2; TRBD1 might be the D (6 bases). The CDR3 covers 14 residues. Germline lookup yields CDR1 SGDLS and CDR2 YYNGEE. Deletions cut 3 bases from V and 9 bases from J, with 18 bases between. CDR3 loop: CASSAQDRLTRYTF. In nucleotides, the CDR3 is TGTGCCAGCAGCGCCCAAGACAGGCTTACCCGCTACACCTTC.

The gene calls are TRBV6-1 and TRBJ2-3, with D hard to call. The V gene's germline CDR1 is MNHNS and CDR2 SASEGT. The V end lost 5 bases, the J end lost 0 bases, and 9 bases lay between the germline ends. The CDR3 length is 14 residues. Written as DNA, the CDR3 is TGTGCCAGCAGTCCAAGGCGGAGCACAGATACGCAGTATTTT. Protein: CASSPRRSTDTQYF.

V usage is TRBV27 and J usage is TRBJ1-2; 7 bases agree with TRBD1. Trimming cost V 5 bases and J 6 bases; bases outside gene matches: 12. The CDR3 is 15 amino acids. Germline CDR1 and CDR2: MNHEY and SMNVEV (reference sequence). CDR3 in DNA: TGTGCCAGCAGTCCCTTGGCCGGGACAGACGATGGCTACACCTTC. Protein sequence: CASSPLAGTDDGYTF.

The chain carries TRBV4-2 and TRBJ2-5, with 10 bases aligning to TRBD2. Germline assignment: CDR1 LGHNA and CDR2 YNFKEQ. The CDR3 runs 15 residues. Trimming removed 4 bases from V and 5 bases from J; junction bases left unmatched: 7. The DNA for the CDR3 is TGTGCCAGCAGCCCTCTAGCGGGGGTTGGGGAGACCCAGTACTTC. It yields the protein CASSPLAGVGETQYF.

The V call is TRBV19, the J call TRBJ1-5; no firm D call. V dropped 4 bases and J dropped 3 bases, with 13 bases sitting between them. The germline CDR1 and CDR2 sequences are LNHDA and SQIVND (reference sequence). The CDR3 runs 15 residues. CDR3 coding DNA: TGTGCCAGTAGTAGAGTCCCAAACTCCAATCAGCCCCAGCATTTT. It encodes CASSRVPNSNQPQHF.

This clone appeared a single time. The V gene is TRBV9, the J gene TRBJ2-2, with a possible D match to TRBD2 (6 bases). Between the trimmed V and J ends, which lost 1 base and 2 bases, there was a span of 12 bases. This CDR3 has 16 residues. Germline V gene lookup returns CDR1 SGDLS and CDR2 YYNGEE. CDR3 sequence reads: CASSVRGGINTGELFF. The CDR3 nucleotides read TGTGCCAGCAGCGTAAGAGGAGGGATCAACACCGGGGAGCTGTTTTTT.

This clone is a singleton in its sample. The V and J genes are TRBV30 and TRBJ1-2; TRBD1 aligns across 10 bases. The ends lost 2 bases at V and 7 bases at J; junction bases unmatched: 4. This CDR3 is 13 amino acids long. Germline assignment: CDR1 GTSNPN and CDR2 SVGIG (reference sequence). In DNA, the CDR3 is TGTGCCTGGAGTTCAGGACAGGGGGTTGGCTACACCTTC. It encodes CAWSSGQGVGYTF. Using reference TRBV30 and TRBJ1-2 for the parts outside the CDR3, the full variable domain is SQTIHQWPATLVQPVGSPLSLECTVEGTSNPNLYWYRQAAGRGLQLLFYSVGIGQISSEVPQNLSASRPQDRQFILSSKKLLLSDSGFYLCAWSSGQGVGYTFGSGTRLTVV.

The chain has TRBV2 and TRBJ1-2; TRBD1 aligns across 8 bases. This CDR3 has 12 amino acids. Per the germline V gene, CDR1 is SNHLY and CDR2 is FYNNEI. V was pared by 11 bases and J by 8 bases, with 10 bases of the junction left unmatched. This CDR3 is CAGTGNGSGYTF. Written as DNA, the CDR3 is TGTGCCGGGACAGGTAATGGGTCCGGCTACACCTTC.

This chain joins TRBV30 and TRBJ1-1, with 8 bases lining up with TRBD1. This CDR3 is built from 16 residues. Germline V gene lookup returns CDR1 GTSNPN and CDR2 SVGIG (reference sequence). Trimming removed 3 bases from V and 4 bases from J; junction bases left unmatched: 13. CDR3 nucleotides: TGTGCCTGGAGGAGCTCTTCAGGGGGCGCGATCACTGAAGCTTTCTTT. Translating it yields CAWRSSSGGAITEAFF.

The V gene is TRBV6-9, the J gene TRBJ1-1; 7 nucleotides agree with TRBD1. Losses at the gene ends were 2 bases for V and 3 bases for J; bases not matched to a gene: 0. The germline V gene has CDR1 MNHGY and CDR2 SVAAGI. The CDR3 loop spans 13 amino acids. The CDR3 coding sequence is TGTGCCAGCAGTTATCAGGGGGACACTGAAGCTTTCTTT. The encoded protein is CASSYQGDTEAFF.

The gene calls are TRBV9 and TRBJ2-1; TRBD2 matches 9 bases. Losses at the gene ends were 4 bases for V and 4 bases for J; bases not matched to a gene: 6. The CDR3 length is 15 residues. The germline V gene encodes CDR1 SGDLS and CDR2 YYNGEE. The CDR3 protein is CASSSRLAEYNEQFF. Written as DNA, the CDR3 is TGTGCCAGCAGCTCTAGACTAGCGGAGTACAATGAGCAGTTCTTC.

This clone was counted between two and nine times. The chain combines TRBV28 with TRBJ2-1; D unresolved. Trimming removed 7 bases from V and 7 bases from J, with 11 bases in between. This CDR3 comprises 12 residues. Germline values: CDR1 MDHEN, CDR2 SYDVKM. CDR3 sequence: CASTTRWNEQFF. The CDR3 DNA sequence: TGTGCCAGCACAACCCGGTGGAATGAGCAGTTCTTC.

V is TRBV5-4 and J is TRBJ2-1, with 11 bases fitting TRBD2. The germline V gene has CDR1 SGHNT and CDR2 YYREEE (reference sequence). J was trimmed by 7 bases and V by 7 bases; bases with no gene match: 10. This CDR3 contains 15 residues. This CDR3 is CASPSTSGAGNEQFF. For the CDR3, the DNA is TGTGCCAGCCCCTCGACTAGCGGGGCAGGGAATGAGCAGTTCTTC.

In this sample, this clone turned up a few times. The chain joins TRBV19 to TRBJ2-2; 8 bases match TRBD2. With 7 bases clipped from V and 4 bases from J, the junction kept 8 bases outside the gene matches. The CDR3 has 15 residues. In germline, CDR1 is LNHDA, CDR2 SQIVND (reference sequence). The chain's CDR3 is CASKGGLAGTGELFF. The CDR3 nucleotides read TGTGCCAGTAAGGGGGGGCTAGCGGGCACCGGGGAGCTGTTTTTT.

The chain is built from TRBV29-1 and TRBJ1-1; TRBD1 aligns across 7 bases. Germline V gene data show CDR1 as SQVTM and CDR2 as ANQGSEA. This CDR3 has 13 amino acids. Trimming took 5 bases from V and 6 from J; bases not matched to a gene: 9. DNA of the CDR3: TGCAGCGTTTCTTATACAGGGGATCCTGAAGCTTTCTTT. Translation: CSVSYTGDPEAFF. Using reference TRBV29-1 and TRBJ1-1 for the parts outside the CDR3, the full variable domain is SAVISQKPSRDICQRGTSLTIQCQVDSQVTMMFWYRQQPGQSLTLIATANQGSEATYESGFVIDKFPISRPNLTFSTLTVSNMSPEDSSIYLCSVSYTGDPEAFFGQGTRLTVV.

This chain links TRBV7-2 with TRBJ2-7; no firm D call. CDR1 and CDR2 from the germline V gene are SGHTA and FQGNSA. Trimming took 1 base from V and 3 from J, leaving 7 bases between them. The CDR3 has 13 amino acids. DNA for the CDR3: TGTGCCAGCAGCTTAGTTCGCAGCTACGAGCAGTACTTC. Translating it yields CASSLVRSYEQYF.

This sequence joins TRBV30 and TRBJ1-1; no definite D call. Germline loops: CDR1 GTSNPN, CDR2 SVGIG (reference sequence). The ends were cut back, 1 base at V and 3 bases at J, with 9 bases in the middle. This CDR3 region has 13 residues. The CDR3: CAWSGLPYTEAFF. DNA for the CDR3: TGTGCCTGGAGTGGGCTTCCGTACACTGAAGCTTTCTTT.